This entry concerns a single T cell receptor (beta chain). Its specificity is unknown. This record belongs to a study of cytomegalovirus exposure and HLA in healthy donors. The V gene lost 5 bases and the J gene lost 1 base, with 11 bases spanning the gap. The CDR3 covers 14 residues. CDR1 is LNHDA, CDR2 SQIVND, per germline (reference sequence). General study findings and limits: Reportedly, fewer N-insertions than the roughly 700-donor mean appeared in an Asian-associated ancestry cluster in a later analysis. A later analysis found that most CMV-associated TCR beta chains appeared HLA-restricted. In a later analysis, TCR beta V- and J-gene trimming showed a link to a missense DCLRE1C variant.

PCR amplification relied on 60 Vbeta primers (plus 13 Jbeta primers). Method: immunoSEQ multiplex PCR; TCRdb's copy keeps in-frame clones and lacks some. The sample has 150,000 to 200,000 clones, 82% seen once. This receptor was taken from a girl aged 5-17 years in good health and CMV-seropositive. Sequencing used PBMCs. The rearrangement joins TRBV19 to TRBJ1-1; possible D gene TRBD1, 6 bases. The CDR3 here is CASSPGASNTEAFF. DNA for the CDR3: TGTGCCAGTAGTCCAGGGGCTTCGAACACTGAAGCTTTCTTT. Complete variable domain (other parts from reference TRBV19 and TRBJ1-1): DGGITQSPKYLFRKEGQNVTLSCEQNLNHDAMYWYRQDPGQGLRLIYYSQIVNDFQKGDIAEGYSVSREKKESFPLTVTSAQKNPTAFYLCASSPGASNTEAFFGQGTRLTVV.